The next 8 T cell receptor beta chains were all read from a single sample in a study of PD-L1 blockade in urothelial cancer. The table came from immunoSEQ multiplex PCR; TCRdb's copy has only in-frame clones and leaves some out. Among approximately 38,000 clones listed, around four fifths were seen once. Source: PBMCs, taken around atezolizumab (anti-PD-L1) treatment. All receptors come from a man between 60 and 75 years old with urothelial cancer.

V gene TRBV6-1 combines with J gene TRBJ1-5; no firm D call. Trimming stripped 8 bases from V and 4 bases from J, with 9 bases between. Germline CDR1 is MNHNS and CDR2 is SASEGT. The CDR3 contains 12 residues. The chain's CDR3 is CASGQINQPQHF. The DNA for the CDR3 is TGTGCCAGCGGGCAGATAAATCAGCCCCAGCATTTT.

The genes are TRBV13 and TRBJ2-1; 10 nucleotides agree with TRBD2. V trimming: 7 bases; J trimming: 9 bases; junction bases outside the gene matches: 9. This CDR3 has 14 residues. Germline-derived CDR1 and CDR2 are PRHDT and FYEKMQ (reference sequence). CDR3 in amino acids: CASISGRGGGEQFF. The CDR3 region has the DNA TGTGCCAGCATCAGCGGGAGGGGCGGGGGTGAGCAGTTCTTC.

This clone appeared a single time. The chain carries TRBV18 and TRBJ2-1; TRBD2 agrees at 15 bases. With 10 bases clipped from V and 6 bases from J, the junction kept 16 bases outside the gene matches. The CDR3 sequence is 18 residues long. Per germline, CDR1 KGHSH and CDR2 LQKENI. The CDR3 DNA follows: TGTGCCACCGCAGGCAGGGGACTAGCGGGAGGTACTCCCAATGAGCAGTTCTTC. This gives the protein CATAGRGLAGGTPNEQFF.

The chain links TRBV10-2 to TRBJ2-2; 10 bases fit TRBD2. The V gene end was trimmed by 11 bases and the J gene end by 6 bases; junction bases not matched to a gene: 12. Per germline, CDR1 WSHSY and CDR2 SAAADI. CDR3 length: 15 residues. CDR3 sequence: CAGGPSGGAPGELFF. The DNA of the CDR3 is TGCGCCGGCGGGCCAAGCGGGGGGGCCCCCGGGGAGCTGTTTTTT.

The V call is TRBV29-1, the J call TRBJ2-2, with D possibly TRBD2 on 5 matching bases. The CDR3 extends over 14 amino acids. Germline values: CDR1 SQVTM, CDR2 ANQGSEA. The V and J ends lost 3 bases and 3 bases respectively, with 11 bases between them. The CDR3 DNA reads TGCAGCGTTGAGAGAGGGCTGGACACCGGGGAGCTGTTTTTT. Its protein is CSVERGLDTGELFF.

This sequence joins TRBV6-5 and TRBJ2-6, with 10 bases matching TRBD1. CDR1 is MNHEY, CDR2 SVGAGI, per germline. The V segment lost 2 bases and the J segment 10 bases; nucleotides outside the gene matches: 2. This CDR3 comprises 14 residues. In nucleotides, the CDR3 is TGTGCCAGCAGTTACGGGGGACAGGGGAACGTCCTGACTTTC. Translation: CASSYGGQGNVLTF.

The V call is TRBV7-2, the J call TRBJ1-5; D remains unclear. This CDR3 region has 13 residues. In germline, CDR1 is SGHTA, CDR2 FQGNSA. The V and J ends lost 5 bases and 6 bases respectively, with 11 bases between them. The CDR3 sequence is CASSPEGSQPQHF. The CDR3 DNA is TGTGCCAGCAGCCCCGAAGGGAGTCAGCCCCAGCATTTT.

This clone showed up just once. The chain couples TRBV11-2 to TRBJ2-7, with D perhaps matching TRBD2 (5 bases). The V end lost 5 bases, the J end lost 4 bases, and 15 bases lay between the germline ends. The CDR3 spans 14 residues. Germline V gene lookup returns CDR1 SGHAT and CDR2 FQNNGV. CDR3 sequence (DNA): TGTGCCAGCAGCCGAAACGTCCTAGCTTACGAGCAGTACTTC. It encodes CASSRNVLAYEQYF. The full variable domain, completed using reference TRBV11-2 and TRBJ2-7, is EAGVAQSPRYKIIEKRQSVAFWCNPISGHATLYWYQQILGQGPKLLIQFQNNGVVDDSQLPKDRFSAERLKGVDSTLKIQPAKLEDSAVYLCASSRNVLAYEQYFGPGTRLTVT.